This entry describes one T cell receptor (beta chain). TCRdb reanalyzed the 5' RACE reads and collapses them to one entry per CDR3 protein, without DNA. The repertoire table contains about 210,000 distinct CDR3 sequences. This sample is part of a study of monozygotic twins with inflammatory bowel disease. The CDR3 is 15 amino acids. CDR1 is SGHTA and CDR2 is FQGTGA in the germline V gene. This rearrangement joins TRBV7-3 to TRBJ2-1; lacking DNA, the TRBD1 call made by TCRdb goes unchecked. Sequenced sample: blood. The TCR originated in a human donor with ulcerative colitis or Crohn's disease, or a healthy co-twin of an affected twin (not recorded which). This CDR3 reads CASSLLWGGRNEQFF.